Only a few counts were recorded for the clone carrying this TCR beta chain. Its matching antigen is unknown. Both 60 Vbeta primers and 13 Jbeta primers went into the PCR. Measured with immunoSEQ multiplex PCR; TCRdb has only the in-frame clones, and not every one. The sample holds 150,000 to 200,000 clones, approximately 11% seen once. This specimen belongs to a study of cytomegalovirus exposure and HLA in healthy donors. The overall study: For the approximately 420 genotyped donors, approximately 82% fell within the Caucasian-associated ancestry cluster. Study observations and caveats: As immune exposure information, only CMV serostatus was available.

Germline CDR1 reads LGHNA; CDR2 reads YNFKEQ. The CDR3 covers 16 residues. The V segment lost 0 bases and the J segment 5 bases; nucleotides outside the gene matches: 9. The receptor was derived from a man aged 45-65 years in good health and CMV-seropositive. The chain uses TRBV4-2 and TRBJ1-1, with 7 positions matching TRBD1. The specimen sequenced was PBMCs. CDR3 in amino acids: CASSQESNRGMTEAFF. The CDR3 coding sequence is TGTGCCAGCAGCCAAGAGAGTAACAGGGGAATGACTGAAGCTTTCTTT.